The 26 T cell receptor beta chains given below trace back to one sample, sequenced in a study of blood T cell repertoires in COVID-19. The method was immunoSEQ multiplex PCR; TCRdb's version includes in-frame clones alone and lacks a portion of them. The sample contains 200,000 or so clones, roughly 80% of which appear only once. The sequenced sample was peripheral blood. The receptors derive from a woman in her twenties or thirties with acute or convalescent COVID-19.

This rearrangement joins TRBV27 to TRBJ2-7, with 10 nucleotides matching TRBD1. V was clipped by 10 bases and J by 7 bases; unmatched bases: 7. The CDR3 has 12 residues. Germline V gene lookup returns CDR1 MNHEY and CDR2 SMNVEV (reference sequence). CDR3 bases: TGTGCCACCGCGACAGGGGGCAGGGAGCAGTACTTC. This gives the protein CATATGGREQYF.

This chain links TRBV29-1 with TRBJ1-2, with no clear D. Trimming removed 3 bases at V and 8 bases at J, with 10 bases between. Per germline, CDR1 SQVTM and CDR2 ANQGSEA. The CDR3 is 11 residues long. This CDR3 is CSVDSREGYTF. CDR3 nucleotide sequence: TGCAGCGTTGATTCGAGGGAAGGCTACACCTTC.

V gene TRBV4-2 combines with J gene TRBJ2-5; 11 bases are a match to TRBD2. V dropped 1 base and J dropped 0; count of bases not matched to a gene: 4. The CDR3 totals 17 residues. Germline CDR1 LGHNA, CDR2 YNFKEQ. CDR3 bases: TGTGCCAGCAGCCAAGGATTAGCGGGGGGGTACCAAGAGACCCAGTACTTC. Encoded protein: CASSQGLAGGYQETQYF.

The gene calls are TRBV11-3 and TRBJ2-3, with TRBD1 identical over 8 bases. V was pared by 2 bases and J by 2 bases, with 12 bases of the junction left unmatched. CDR3 length equals 18 residues. Germline CDR1 is SGHNT and CDR2 is YENEEA. CDR3 sequence reads: CASSLHSSDRAYTDTQYF. The CDR3, as DNA: TGTGCCAGCAGCTTACACTCTTCGGACAGGGCGTACACAGATACGCAGTATTTT.

The chain has TRBV7-3 and TRBJ1-2, with TRBD1 matching over 8 bases. CDR1 and CDR2 from the germline V gene are SGHTA and FQGTGA. V was clipped by 0 bases and J by 13 bases; unmatched bases: 13. The CDR3 contains 15 residues. CDR3 bases: TGTGCCAGCAGCTTAACAGGACAGGGTGACAGTAATTTCACCTTC. This gives the protein CASSLTGQGDSNFTF.

This clone rates as medium-sized (0.01 to 0.1%). V gene TRBV19 combines with J gene TRBJ1-1, with unresolved D. Germline assignment: CDR1 LNHDA and CDR2 SQIVND (reference sequence). V lost 5 bases and J lost 4, with 8 bases in between. CDR3 size: 12 residues. The CDR3 sequence is CASSYGSTEAFF. CDR3 DNA: TGTGCCAGTAGTTATGGCAGCACTGAAGCTTTCTTT. Full variable domain (outside the CDR3, taken from reference TRBV19 and TRBJ1-1): DGGITQSPKYLFRKEGQNVTLSCEQNLNHDAMYWYRQDPGQGLRLIYYSQIVNDFQKGDIAEGYSVSREKKESFPLTVTSAQKNPTAFYLCASSYGSTEAFFGQGTRLTVV.

The V call is TRBV3-1 (or the pseudogene TRBV3-2), the J call TRBJ2-3; weak D call: TRBD1 (5 bases). In germline, CDR1 is LGHDT, CDR2 YNNKEL (reference sequence). V gave up 0 bases and J gave up 5 bases, with 9 bases separating them. This CDR3 is 14 amino acids long. CDR3 bases: TGTGCCAGCAGCCAAGAGCGCAGGGAAGATACGCAGTATTTT. This gives the protein CASSQERREDTQYF.

The chain links TRBV19 to TRBJ1-5; 8 nucleotides match TRBD1. V shed 5 bases, J shed 3 bases, and the junction held 3 bases outside the gene matches. CDR1 is LNHDA and CDR2 is SQIVND in the germline V gene (reference sequence). CDR3 length: 14 residues. CDR3 region: CASSGRGPNQPQHF. The CDR3 DNA sequence: TGTGCCAGTAGTGGCAGGGGGCCCAATCAGCCCCAGCATTTT.

The chain carries TRBV11-2 and TRBJ2-3; D unresolved. V shed 3 bases and J shed 0 bases, with 10 bases lying between them. This CDR3 has 15 residues. Germline V gene data show CDR1 as SGHAT and CDR2 as FQNNGV. CDR3 sequence (DNA): TGTGCCAGCAGCTTGCAGATAGCTAGCACAGATACGCAGTATTTT. Residues: CASSLQIASTDTQYF. Full variable domain (outside the CDR3, taken from reference TRBV11-2 and TRBJ2-3): EAGVAQSPRYKIIEKRQSVAFWCNPISGHATLYWYQQILGQGPKLLIQFQNNGVVDDSQLPKDRFSAERLKGVDSTLKIQPAKLEDSAVYLCASSLQIASTDTQYFGPGTRLTVL.

V usage is TRBV11-3 and J usage is TRBJ2-1; 12 bases line up with TRBD2. The CDR3 length is 15 residues. Looked up from germline, CDR1 is SGHNT and CDR2 is YENEEA. V was clipped by 4 bases and J by 10 bases; unmatched bases: 8. Here the CDR3 reads CASSSLAGGPGEQFF. DNA of the CDR3: TGTGCCAGCAGCTCTCTAGCGGGAGGGCCCGGGGAGCAGTTCTTC. The full variable domain, in which reference TRBV11-3 and TRBJ2-1 provide the parts outside the CDR3, is EAGVVQSPRYKIIEKKQPVAFWCNPISGHNTLYWYLQNLGQGPELLIRYENEEAVDDSQLPKDRFSAERLKGVDSTLKIQPAELGDSAVYLCASSSLAGGPGEQFFGPGTRLTVL.

V is TRBV10-3 and J is TRBJ2-2; D is unresolved. This CDR3 contains 13 residues. The germline V and J ends were trimmed by 7 bases and 2 bases, with 8 bases remaining between them. Germline V gene lookup returns CDR1 ENHRY and CDR2 SYGVKD. CDR3: CAITAENTGELFF. The DNA for the CDR3 is TGTGCCATCACCGCGGAAAACACCGGGGAGCTGTTTTTT.

There are a few counts of this clone. V gene TRBV5-1 combines with J gene TRBJ1-5; possibly TRBD1 for D (6 bases). Trimming stripped 2 bases from V and 7 bases from J, with 16 bases between. This CDR3 is built from 15 residues. Looked up from germline, CDR1 is SGHRS and CDR2 is YFSETQ. Here the CDR3 DNA reads TGCGCCAGCAGCTTCGGTCCAGGGGCGAGCCAGCCCCAGCATTTT. It encodes CASSFGPGASQPQHF.

The V and J genes are TRBV19 and TRBJ1-5, with 7 bases matching TRBD1. This CDR3 is built from 17 residues. V lost 5 bases and J lost 2; bases outside the gene matches: 12. Germline CDR1 reads LNHDA; CDR2 reads SQIVND (reference sequence). CDR3 sequence reads: CASSPYPFDRGNQPQHF. As DNA, the CDR3 is TGTGCCAGTAGTCCCTACCCCTTTGACAGGGGCAATCAGCCCCAGCATTTT.

In its sample, this clone was seen a few times. V is TRBV28 and J is TRBJ1-2; D not resolved. The V gene lost 8 bases and the J gene lost 4 bases, with 14 bases spanning the gap. The CDR3 loop spans 13 amino acids. Germline lookup yields CDR1 MDHEN and CDR2 SYDVKM. Here the CDR3 reads CASRIEEGYGYTF. The CDR3 nucleotides are TGTGCCAGCCGAATCGAGGAGGGCTATGGCTACACCTTC.

This rearrangement joins TRBV28 to TRBJ2-5; perhaps TRBD2 as D (6 bases). The CDR3 is 14 residues long. Between the trimmed V and J ends, which lost 6 bases and 4 bases, there was a span of 15 bases. The V gene's germline CDR1 is MDHEN and CDR2 SYDVKM. CDR3 loop: CASSPPGSRETQYF. The CDR3 DNA follows: TGTGCCAGCAGCCCCCCCGGGAGCCGAGAGACCCAGTACTTC.

This clone has only one observation. The gene calls are TRBV19 and TRBJ2-1, with 10 bases identical to TRBD2. CDR1 is LNHDA and CDR2 is SQIVND in the germline V gene (reference sequence). Losses at the gene ends were 6 bases for V and 8 bases for J; bases not matched to a gene: 10. CDR3 size: 15 residues. The CDR3 is CASSLAGAGWDEQFF. In nucleotides, the CDR3 is TGTGCCAGTAGCCTAGCGGGAGCCGGCTGGGATGAGCAGTTCTTC.

The chain has TRBV6-2 or TRBV6-3 and TRBJ1-2, with TRBD1 matching over 9 bases. V gave up 2 bases and J gave up 8 bases; unmatched junction bases: 6. The CDR3 spans 14 residues. Germline V gene lookup returns CDR1 MNHEY and CDR2 SVGEGT. The CDR3: CASSYVGQGAGYTF. The CDR3 coding sequence is TGTGCCAGCAGTTACGTGGGACAGGGTGCGGGCTACACCTTC.

This sequence joins TRBV6-5 and TRBJ2-1; TRBD2 agrees at 7 bases. Looked up from germline, CDR1 is MNHEY and CDR2 is SVGAGI. V trimming: 8 bases; J trimming: 3 bases; junction bases outside the gene matches: 7. This CDR3 region has 14 residues. This chain's CDR3 is CASAPRGNYNEQFF. CDR3 sequence (DNA): TGTGCCAGCGCCCCGCGGGGGAACTACAATGAGCAGTTCTTC.

The CDR3 loop is CASQFTWGVDTEAFF. CDR3 coding DNA: TGTGCCAGCCAATTTACCTGGGGGGTTGACACTGAAGCTTTCTTT. The V and J genes are TRBV25-1 and TRBJ1-1; a weak D match, TRBD1 (5 bases). Germline V gene lookup returns CDR1 MGHDK and CDR2 SYGVNS. The CDR3 totals 15 residues. Trimming left V 8 bases short and J 3 bases short, with 19 bases between.

This sequence joins TRBV7-2 and TRBJ2-3; D might be TRBD2 (6 bases). Germline CDR1 and CDR2: SGHTA and FQGNSA. CDR3 length: 13 amino acids. Trimming pared 3 bases from V and 4 bases from J, leaving 8 bases between. The CDR3 protein is CASSFKRADTQYF. CDR3 bases: TGTGCCAGCAGCTTCAAGCGGGCAGATACGCAGTATTTT. Full variable domain (outside the CDR3, taken from reference TRBV7-2 and TRBJ2-3): GAGVSQSPSNKVTEKGKDVELRCDPISGHTALYWYRQSLGQGLEFLIYFQGNSAPDKSGLPSDRFSAERTGGSVSTLTIQRTQQEDSAVYLCASSFKRADTQYFGPGTRLTVL.

In this sample, this clone turned up a few times. The chain employs TRBV29-1 and TRBJ2-5, with TRBD1 as a possible D gene (5 bases). Trimming shortened V by 3 bases and J by 2 bases, and 13 bases separated the two germline ends. This CDR3 spans 14 amino acids. Germline V lookup: CDR1 SQVTM, CDR2 ANQGSEA. This CDR3 is CSVEGPGRQETQYF. CDR3 bases: TGCAGCGTTGAGGGGCCAGGTCGACAAGAGACCCAGTACTTC.

This clone was recorded only once. The chain recombines TRBV23-1 with TRBJ2-7, with D unclear. TRBV23-1 is an ORF; its function is uncertain. The CDR3 covers 14 residues. Trimming left V 0 bases short and J 1 base short, with 7 bases between. The CDR3 protein is CASSQSKQSYEQYF. The CDR3, as DNA: TGCGCCAGCAGTCAATCGAAACAGTCCTACGAGCAGTACTTC.

The chain links TRBV7-8 to TRBJ2-1, with D unresolved. CDR1 is SGHVS and CDR2 is FQNEAQ in the germline V gene. The V end lost 5 bases, the J end lost 5 bases, and 19 bases lay between the germline ends. The CDR3 is 16 amino acids. The CDR3 nucleotides read TGTGCCAGCAGCCCGGGTGGGTATCCTTTAGACAATGAGCAGTTCTTC. This sequence encodes CASSPGGYPLDNEQFF.

V usage is TRBV19 and J usage is TRBJ2-1, with 8 bases identical to TRBD2. The CDR3 runs to 16 residues. V lost 3 bases, J lost 6 bases, and 10 bases stayed unmatched. Germline CDR1 reads LNHDA; CDR2 reads SQIVND (reference sequence). The CDR3 loop reads CASSIVGLVGGNEQFF. The CDR3 DNA reads as TGTGCCAGTAGTATCGTGGGACTAGTGGGAGGCAATGAGCAGTTCTTC.

CDR3 amino acids: CASNLDSEYGYTF. The CDR3 DNA reads as TGCGCCAGCAATCTCGACAGCGAGTATGGCTACACCTTC. This chain joins TRBV10-2 and TRBJ1-2, with D possibly being TRBD1 (5 bases). CDR1 and CDR2 (germline): WSHSY, SAAADI. V lost 7 bases to trimming and J lost 5 bases, with 14 bases between them. The CDR3 covers 13 residues.

This clone was picked up a small number of times. The chain uses TRBV25-1 and TRBJ2-7, with D hard to call. In germline, CDR1 is MGHDK, CDR2 SYGVNS. The CDR3 has 14 amino acids. Trimming removed 1 base from V and 1 base from J, with 8 bases in between. CDR3 protein: CASSEFGQSYEQYF. CDR3 nucleotide sequence: TGTGCCAGCAGTGAATTTGGGCAGTCCTACGAGCAGTACTTC.